This TCR beta chain was sequenced for a study of cytomegalovirus exposure and HLA in healthy donors. Study overall: A subsequent analysis reported that the 95 to 150 validation repertoires were produced on the same platform that had also been used for the 600 to 800 first-cohort repertoires. The study, taken as a whole, reports: In the roughly 120 validation repertoires, a later analysis found that first-cohort TCR clusters tended to co-occur.

CDR3 length: 16 amino acids. Germline CDR1 SGDLS, CDR2 YYNGEE. The V gene lost 0 bases and the J gene lost 2 bases, with 14 bases spanning the gap. Profiled with immunoSEQ multiplex PCR; TCRdb holds only in-frame clones, not every one. The table lists 200,000 or so clones, 65% to 90% of them singletons. About this clone itself: Its cognate antigen is unknown.

The source is a young woman in good health and CMV-seropositive. Input material: PBMCs. The chain has TRBV9 and TRBJ2-5; D is undetermined. The CDR3 coding sequence is TGTGCCAGCAGCGTAGGCAACATCGATTCACAAGAGACCCAGTACTTC. Encoded protein: CASSVGNIDSQETQYF.